This T cell receptor (beta chain) emerged from a study of T-cell reconstitution after alpha-beta-depleted transplantation in children. Regarding the study as a whole: The study traced high day-60 TCRbeta diversity in some patients to surviving recipient T cells and thymic progenitors.

A TCRbeta library incorporating unique molecular identifiers was prepared. TCRdb recomputed calls from the PCR reads with MiXCR, one row per CDR3 protein. Of just over 950,000 distinct CDR3 sequences listed, about 31% were seen once; the top ten hold about 28%. Points on this clonotype: Its antigen is as yet unknown.

CDR1 is SGHRS, CDR2 YFSETQ, per germline. Trimming removed 1 base at V and 5 bases at J, with 10 bases between. This CDR3 has 14 amino acids. The V gene is TRBV5-1, the J gene TRBJ2-1; D gene unclear. This sequence was found in a boy under two years old who had a stem cell transplant for SCID, so the T cells may come from the graft donor. This specimen consisted of PBMCs, mostly from graft donor cells, obtained 360 days after TCRalphabeta/CD19-depleted stem cell transplant. CDR3 sequence: CASSLSFLDNEQFF. For the CDR3, the DNA is TGCGCCAGCAGCTTGTCTTTCCTGGACAATGAGCAGTTCTTC.